This note documents a single T cell receptor (beta chain) sequence. Patients at the Seattle site were enrolled during active infection and followed longitudinally. J gave up 10 bases and V 2 bases, and 9 bases lay outside the gene matches. Germline V lookup: CDR1 MGHRA, CDR2 YSYEKL. The CDR3 spans 17 residues. The source of the sample is a study of blood T cell repertoires in COVID-19. As for the study in general: The United States, Italy and Spain were the sources of the acute and convalescent COVID-19 samples.

Original processing methods: Estimation of nucleated cell counts relied on the amplification of reference gene primers. Assay used: immunoSEQ multiplex PCR; TCRdb lists only in-frame clones, some missing. The V and J calls and clone size were taken over from that table, and D and trimming were inferred from the DNA. The sample contains approximately 240,000 clones, approximately 91% of which appear only once. Input material: peripheral blood. The clonotype was recovered from a man aged 25 to 45 with COVID-19, enrolled during active disease. The chain recombines TRBV4-1 with TRBJ2-1, with 15 bases fitting TRBD2. DNA for the CDR3: TGCGCCAGCAGCCAACCCCAGGGACTAGCGGGGGGCCTAGAGCAGTTCTTC. Its protein is CASSQPQGLAGGLEQFF.